The entry below gives a single T cell receptor (beta chain) sequence along with its context. The CDR3 contains 13 residues. Trimming removed 7 bases from V and 5 bases from J, with 14 bases in between. One entry per CDR3 protein, called by TCRdb with MiXCR from the 5' RACE reads. This repertoire shows about 250,000 distinct CDR3 sequences, roughly 32% found once; its top ten account for about 4.2%. The sample originates from a study of CD8 T cells in ankylosing spondylitis. The chain couples TRBV12-3 or TRBV12-4 to TRBJ2-5; D gene ambiguous. The receptor's source is a male donor with ankylosing spondylitis or in good health (not recorded which). Sequencing was performed on blood, either unsorted or a sorted T cell fraction (not recorded which). The DNA for the CDR3 is TGTGCCAGCACCCACCCCCTTGGGGAGACCCAGTACTTC. It yields the protein CASTHPLGETQYF.